The rows below give T cell receptor beta chains drawn from one sample of a study of blood T cell repertoires in COVID-19. Assay: immunoSEQ multiplex PCR; the TCRdb copy retains only in-frame clones and omits some. The sample has roughly 50,000 clones, around 83% seen once; the top ten hold approximately 6.5%. Sequencing was performed on peripheral blood. The receptors were sampled from a man in his sixties with acute or convalescent COVID-19. Both conserved end residues are part of each CDR3. A D gene is named only where the DNA matches it firmly. Size values are once, few and many counts, or a class for expanded clones, and some rows have none.

V	size	D	J	DNA	CDR3
TRBV20-1	NA	NA	TRBJ1-2	TGCAGTGCAGAAGGGGACTATGGCTACACTTTC	CSAEGDYGYTF
TRBV27	NA	NA	TRBJ2-1	TGTGCCAGCAGTTCACAAGACAGATACAATGAGCAGTTCTTC	CASSSQDRYNEQFF
TRBV19	NA	TRBD1	TRBJ2-7	TGTGCCAGTAGTATAAAGACAGGGCCTACCTACGAGCAGTACTTC	CASSIKTGPTYEQYF
TRBV18	NA	TRBD1	TRBJ1-1	TGTGCCAGCTCAGCAGGACAGGGATTAACTGAAGCTTTCTTT	CASSAGQGLTEAFF
TRBV30	NA	NA	TRBJ1-6	TGTGCCTGGAGTGTACGGGGGTTAGGGTCACCCCTCCACTTT	CAWSVRGLGSPLHF
TRBV19	NA	NA	TRBJ1-5	TGTGCCAGTAGGGGGTTCAGCGGTCAGCCCCAGCATTTT	CASRGFSGQPQHF
TRBV7-3	NA	TRBD1	TRBJ2-2	TGTGCCAGCAGCCCCCACAGGGGAACAAACGGGGAGCTGTTTTTT	CASSPHRGTNGELFF
TRBV29-1	NA	NA	TRBJ2-7	TGCAGCGTTCACCGAGGGAGAAACGAGCAGTACTTC	CSVHRGRNEQYF
TRBV5-1	few	TRBD2	TRBJ2-1	TGCGCCAGCAGCCGAAATAGCGGGAGGGCTTACAATGAGCAGTTCTTC	CASSRNSGRAYNEQFF
TRBV28	few	TRBD1	TRBJ1-5	TGTGCCAGCAGTTTATCAGGGGGCGCGAATCAGCCCCAGCATTTT	CASSLSGGANQPQHF
TRBV9	NA	NA	TRBJ2-5	TGTGCCAGCAGCGTCAGCGGAACCCAAGAGACCCAGTACTTC	CASSVSGTQETQYF
TRBV2	NA	NA	TRBJ2-7	TGTGCCAGCAGTGAGAACAGTAAGCAGTACTTC	CASSENSKQYF
TRBV29-1	NA	NA	TRBJ1-4	TGCAGCGTTGAAGATGCCCCCGGTGGGGAGGGGGTTTTGAAACTGTTTTTT	CSVEDAPGGEGVLKLFF
TRBV28	few	TRBD1	TRBJ2-2	TGTGCCAGCACCCGACAGGGGGCGGGAACCGGGGAGCTGTTTTTT	CASTRQGAGTGELFF
TRBV27	few	NA	TRBJ1-4	TGTGCCAGCAGTTTAACTTTACGGAGAGAAAAACTGTTTTTT	CASSLTLRREKLFF
TRBV11-3	NA	TRBD2	TRBJ2-7	TGTGCCAGCAGCTTAGGTGCGGGAGGGCCATACGAGCAGTACTTC	CASSLGAGGPYEQYF
TRBV7-8	NA	NA	TRBJ2-3	TGTGCCAGCAGCTTAGTAGGGGGGACAGACTACACAGATACGCAGTATTTT	CASSLVGGTDYTDTQYF
TRBV30	NA	TRBD2	TRBJ2-1	TGTGCCTTGAGGAACCTTAGCGGGAGGTGGAATGGGCAGTTCTTC	CALRNLSGRWNGQFF
TRBV19	NA	TRBD1	TRBJ1-4	TGTGCCAGCACAGGACAGGGCCGGAGCAAACTGTTTTTT	CASTGQGRSKLFF
TRBV9	NA	NA	TRBJ2-1	TGTGCCAGCAGCGTAGGTTGGGGGGATGAGCAGTTCTTC	CASSVGWGDEQFF
TRBV19	NA	TRBD2	TRBJ2-4	TGTGCCAGTAGTATTCATCGGGGAGGGACCAAAAACATTCAGTACTTC	CASSIHRGGTKNIQYF
TRBV29-1	NA	NA	TRBJ2-1	TGCAGTTCCACCCCCGGGACTGGGTACAATGAGCAGTTCTTC	CSSTPGTGYNEQFF
TRBV27	NA	TRBD1	TRBJ1-3	TGTGCCAGCAGTTCCCGGGACAGCACTAACACCATATATTTT	CASSSRDSTNTIYF
TRBV2	once	NA	TRBJ1-1	TGTGCCAGCAGTGAAAGGGGCAGCAGGAACACTGAAGCTTTCTTT	CASSERGSRNTEAFF
TRBV6-6	once	NA	TRBJ2-7	TGTGCCAGCAGTTACCCCCTCGACAGGTACTCCTACGAGCAGTACTTC	CASSYPLDRYSYEQYF
TRBV6-6	NA	NA	TRBJ1-5	TGTGCCAGCAGACCGACAGGCCCCAATCAGCCCCAGCATTTT	CASRPTGPNQPQHF
TRBV29-1	NA	TRBD1	TRBJ1-5	TGCAGCGACACCGACAGGGTGGATCAGCCCCAGCATTTT	CSDTDRVDQPQHF
TRBV28	NA	TRBD2	TRBJ2-1	TGTGCCAGCAGTTTAGGGGGGGAGGGCCCCCATGAGCAGTTCTTC	CASSLGGEGPHEQFF
TRBV5-1	NA	TRBD1	TRBJ2-7	TGCGCCAGCAGCACCTCAGGGGGCGACGAGCAGTACTTC	CASSTSGGDEQYF
TRBV28	NA	NA	TRBJ1-2	TGTGCCAGCAGCCCAGGGGACGGCGGCTACACCTTC	CASSPGDGGYTF
TRBV10-1	NA	TRBD2	TRBJ2-3	TGCGCCAGCAGTGAAGGCCCTAGCGGGTTGGGCACAGATACGCAGTATTTT	CASSEGPSGLGTDTQYF
TRBV27	once	TRBD1	TRBJ1-2	TGTGCCAGCAGTTCACGGACAGGGCCCCGGGTCGACGCCAACTATGGCTACACCTTC	CASSSRTGPRVDANYGYTF
TRBV2	NA	NA	TRBJ1-5	TGTGCCACCGGTCGGGATAGCAATCAGCCCCAGCATTTT	CATGRDSNQPQHF
TRBV7-2	NA	TRBD2	TRBJ2-3	TGTGCCAGCAGTCGACTAGCGGGAGGTGGAGATACGCAGTATTTT	CASSRLAGGGDTQYF
TRBV11-2	NA	NA	TRBJ1-1	TGTGCCAGCAGCCCACTCGTTGCGCGGACTGAAGCTTTCTTT	CASSPLVARTEAFF
TRBV2	NA	TRBD1	TRBJ1-1	TGTGCCAGCAGTCGGGACAGGGTCTTGACTGAAGCTTTCTTT	CASSRDRVLTEAFF
TRBV7-8	few	TRBD2	TRBJ2-5	TGTGCCAGCAGCCCCCCCCGACGTCTAGCGGGAGGGATGGCGGAGACCCAGTACTTC	CASSPPRRLAGGMAETQYF
TRBV2	NA	NA	TRBJ2-7	TGTGCCAGCAGTGGAAAGACTAGGGTCGGTACTTACGAGCAGTACTTC	CASSGKTRVGTYEQYF
TRBV9	NA	TRBD2	TRBJ2-2	TGTGCCAGCAGCGAAGCGGGGACGTTCCCCGGGGAGCTGTTTTTT	CASSEAGTFPGELFF
TRBV6-5	NA	TRBD1	TRBJ1-2	TGTGCCAGCAGTTTACAGGGGGGGGGCTATGGCTACACCTTC	CASSLQGGGYGYTF
TRBV7-9	NA	NA	TRBJ2-5	TGTGCCAGCAGCTCGCGGTCCCGCAGGGGTATCCAAGAGACCCAGTACTTC	CASSSRSRRGIQETQYF
TRBV28	NA	TRBD2	TRBJ2-7	TGTGCCAGCAGTTTTCGGGGGGAGGGGTACGAGCAGTACTTC	CASSFRGEGYEQYF
TRBV5-1	NA	NA	TRBJ2-7	TGCGCCAGCAGCGAATCACGACACATCTACGAGCAGTACTTC	CASSESRHIYEQYF
TRBV29-1	once	TRBD2	TRBJ2-1	TGCAGCGTGATGAGCGGGAGCCTCTCCAGAACTGAGCAGTTCTTC	CSVMSGSLSRTEQFF
TRBV4-2	few	TRBD2	TRBJ2-1	TGTGCCAGCAGCCAACTAATAGCGGGAGCCTACAATGAGCAGTTCTTC	CASSQLIAGAYNEQFF
TRBV11-3	NA	TRBD1	TRBJ2-1	TGTGCCAGCAGCCCCCGGGACAGCTCCTACAATGAGCAGTTCTTC	CASSPRDSSYNEQFF